These 28 T cell receptor beta chains originate from one sample sequenced in a study of T cells in Graves' hyperthyroidism and ophthalmopathy. RNA transcripts yielded amplified TCR beta CDR3 regions. Researchers ran a first-round RT-PCR on the TCR CDR3 using the HTBI primer set. TCRdb redid the calling of the multiplex PCR reads with MiXCR, one entry per CDR3 protein. This table has approximately 600,000 distinct CDR3 sequences, 20% to 25% appearing once. What was sequenced was blood. The receptors here all came from a man under 40 with Graves' ophthalmopathy.

This chain links TRBV7-9 with TRBJ1-6, with a weak D call TRBD1 (5 bases). Germline-derived CDR1 and CDR2 are SEHNR and FQNEAQ (reference sequence). Trimming stripped 2 bases from V and 10 bases from J, with 12 bases between. CDR3 length: 14 residues. CDR3 in DNA: TGTGCCAGCAGCTTAAGAGGGGACGACTCACCCCTCCACTTT. It codes for CASSLRGDDSPLHF.

At least ten counts were recorded for this clonotype. The V gene is TRBV7-3, the J gene TRBJ2-2; TRBD2 agrees at 8 bases. V was pared by 3 bases and J by 5 bases, with 2 bases of the junction left unmatched. The length of the CDR3 is 14 residues. Per germline, CDR1 SGHTA and CDR2 FQGTGA. CDR3 sequence (DNA): TGTGCCAGCAGCTTTAGCGGGAAGACCGGGGAGCTGTTTTTT. Translation gives CASSFSGKTGELFF.

This chain connects TRBV11-2 to TRBJ1-4; D possibly corresponds to TRBD1 (5 bases). The V gene lost 3 bases and the J gene lost 4 bases, with 15 bases spanning the gap. Looked up from germline, CDR1 is SGHAT and CDR2 is FQNNGV. The CDR3 runs to 16 residues. In nucleotides, the CDR3 is TGTGCCAGCAGCTTTCCGGGACGGGGGAATAATGAAAAACTGTTTTTT. Amino acid sequence: CASSFPGRGNNEKLFF. The whole variable domain, remainder taken from reference TRBV11-2 and TRBJ1-4, is EAGVAQSPRYKIIEKRQSVAFWCNPISGHATLYWYQQILGQGPKLLIQFQNNGVVDDSQLPKDRFSAERLKGVDSTLKIQPAKLEDSAVYLCASSFPGRGNNEKLFFGSGTQLSVL.

The V call is TRBV11-2, the J call TRBJ2-1; D may correspond to TRBD1 or TRBD2 (6 bases each). The CDR3 sequence is 13 residues long. Germline-derived CDR1 and CDR2 are SGHAT and FQNNGV. Trimming stripped 7 bases from V and 4 bases from J, with 11 bases between. The CDR3 reads CASIGGPYNEQFF. In DNA, the CDR3 is TGTGCCAGCATCGGGGGCCCTTACAATGAGCAGTTCTTC. The variable domain in full, with the rest retrieved from reference TRBV11-2 and TRBJ2-1, is EAGVAQSPRYKIIEKRQSVAFWCNPISGHATLYWYQQILGQGPKLLIQFQNNGVVDDSQLPKDRFSAERLKGVDSTLKIQPAKLEDSAVYLCASIGGPYNEQFFGPGTRLTVL.

The chain is built from TRBV28 and TRBJ2-7; D gene uncertain. V was pared by 2 bases and J by 5 bases, with 19 bases between. This CDR3 is built from 16 residues. Germline V gene sequence: CDR1 MDHEN, CDR2 SYDVKM. The CDR3 nucleotides read TGTGCCAGCAGTTTACCGTCCGAGGAGAGGTCCGACGAGCAGTACTTC. Translating gives CASSLPSEERSDEQYF.

V usage is TRBV13 and J usage is TRBJ2-3; D tentatively reads TRBD1 or TRBD2 (5 bases each). This CDR3 region has 17 residues. Germline V gene sequence: CDR1 PRHDT, CDR2 FYEKMQ (reference sequence). Trimming shortened V by 5 bases and J by 2 bases, and 20 bases separated the two germline ends. The CDR3 coding sequence is TGTGCCAGCAGCACTACAGCCGGGGCTTCCTTCACAGATACGCAGTATTTT. It yields the protein CASSTTAGASFTDTQYF. Filled out from reference TRBV13 and TRBJ2-3, the complete variable domain reads AAGVIQSPRHLIKEKRETATLKCYPIPRHDTVYWYQQGPGQDPQFLISFYEKMQSDKGSIPDRFSAQQFSDYHSELNMSSLELGDSALYFCASSTTAGASFTDTQYFGPGTRLTVL.

The V and J genes are TRBV5-1 and TRBJ2-5, with D tentatively TRBD2 (6 bases). Trimming cost V 4 bases and J 5 bases, with 12 bases left between them. CDR1 and CDR2 (germline): SGHRS, YFSETQ. The CDR3 totals 13 residues. This CDR3 reads CASSQGEVETQYF. The CDR3 DNA reads as TGCGCCAGCAGCCAAGGGGAGGTGGAGACCCAGTACTTC.

Remarks on this clonotype: Since a much larger clone is just one base distant, this may be a read error. This rearrangement joins TRBV18 to TRBJ1-1; no firm D call. V was pared by 3 bases and J by 6 bases, with 11 bases between. CDR3 size: 13 residues. Germline lookup yields CDR1 KGHSH and CDR2 LQKENI. The chain's CDR3 is CASSPTLSSEAFF. Here the CDR3 DNA reads TGTGCCAGCTCACCGACGCTGAGCTCTGAAGCTTTCTTT.

The sample holds many counts of this clonotype. The J gene is TRBJ1-6, the V gene TRBV11-2; 7 bases line up with TRBD1. In germline, CDR1 is SGHAT, CDR2 FQNNGV. The CDR3 length is 15 residues. With V trimmed by 1 base and J by 4 bases, 1 base remained unmatched. Here the CDR3 reads CASSLAGGYNSPLHF. CDR3 in DNA: TGTGCCAGCAGCTTAGCAGGGGGTTATAATTCACCCCTCCACTTT.

The chain carries TRBV19 and TRBJ1-2; D not resolved. From germline, CDR1 is LNHDA and CDR2 SQIVND (reference sequence). With 0 bases removed from V and 1 base from J, the gap between germline ends came to 9 bases. This CDR3 region has 15 residues. The CDR3 reads CASSIEDALNYGYTF. The DNA for the CDR3 is TGTGCCAGTAGTATAGAGGACGCCCTTAACTATGGCTACACCTTC.

This chain links TRBV30 with TRBJ1-2; D is unclear. The germline V gene has CDR1 GTSNPN and CDR2 SVGIG (reference sequence). This CDR3 has 12 amino acids. Trimming stripped 3 bases from V and 7 bases from J, with 12 bases between. The CDR3, as DNA: TGTGCCTGGAGCCCCGGTGTGGTTGGCTACACCTTC. Translation: CAWSPGVVGYTF.

At least ten counts were recorded for this clonotype. The chain employs TRBV20-1 and TRBJ2-1; D gene ambiguous. This CDR3 has 13 amino acids. V was clipped by 3 bases and J by 4 bases, with 10 bases between them. CDR1 DFQATT and CDR2 SNEGSKA come from the germline V gene (reference sequence). CDR3 DNA: TGCAGTGCTAGCCTCGGGTGGTACAATGAGCAGTTCTTC. The encoded protein is CSASLGWYNEQFF.

This clonotype was seen a single time. The chain combines TRBV2 with TRBJ2-1; 12 positions agree with TRBD2. This CDR3 comprises 13 residues. Germline CDR1 SNHLY, CDR2 FYNNEI. V shed 7 bases, J shed 9 bases, and the junction held 4 bases outside the gene matches. CDR3 bases: TGTGCCAGCATGACTAGCGGGAGCCGTGAGCAGTTCTTC. Translation gives CASMTSGSREQFF.

The V and J genes are TRBV5-4 and TRBJ1-1; 10 bases fit TRBD1. This CDR3 contains 17 residues. CDR1 and CDR2 (germline): SGHNT, YYREEE (reference sequence). With 5 bases clipped from V and 8 bases from J, the junction kept 18 bases outside the gene matches. The CDR3 DNA sequence: TGTGCCAGCAGTCAAAACCGGGACAGGGGCAGGCAAGGCGAAGCTTTCTTT. Protein product: CASSQNRDRGRQGEAFF.

The chain is built from TRBV24-1 and TRBJ2-1, with 11 bases aligning to TRBD2. Germline V lookup: CDR1 KGHDR, CDR2 SFDVKD. The J segment lost 7 bases and the V segment lost 3 bases, leaving 7 bases of the junction unmatched. The CDR3 is 16 residues long. The CDR3 DNA is TGTGCCACCAGTGATCGACTAGCGGGAAATGGAAATGAGCAGTTCTTC. Amino acids: CATSDRLAGNGNEQFF.

The chain carries TRBV12-3 or TRBV12-4 and TRBJ1-4; D might be TRBD1 (6 bases). V dropped 6 bases and J dropped 1 base, with 15 bases sitting between them. This CDR3 has 16 amino acids. DNA of the CDR3: TGTGCCAGCAGGCCTGCGGGGGCAGGAACTAATGAAAAACTGTTTTTT. Its translation is CASRPAGAGTNEKLFF.

This clonotype was picked up a small number of times. The chain uses TRBV10-3 and TRBJ2-1, with D possibly being TRBD1 (7 bases). This CDR3 region has 14 residues. Trimming stripped 7 bases from V and 5 bases from J, with 15 bases between. Germline CDR1 ENHRY, CDR2 SYGVKD. The CDR3, as DNA: TGTGCCATCATGGGGGCAGGGGGGAACAATGAGCAGTTCTTC. Translating it yields CAIMGAGGNNEQFF.

The sample holds many counts of this clonotype. The rearrangement joins TRBV11-2 to TRBJ2-1, with 10 bases matching TRBD2. CDR3 length equals 16 residues. Looked up from germline, CDR1 is SGHAT and CDR2 is FQNNGV. Trimming cost V 6 bases and J 4 bases; bases outside gene matches: 9. The CDR3 region has the DNA TGTGCCAGCAGTGTAATCACTAGCGGGGAATACAATGAGCAGTTCTTC. It specifies CASSVITSGEYNEQFF.

The gene calls are TRBV30 and TRBJ2-1, with D unresolved. The DNA end is more similar to TRBJ2-7, so the J call may be wrong. CDR1 is GTSNPN and CDR2 is SVGIG in the germline V gene (reference sequence). The CDR3 runs to 13 residues. The CDR3 spells CAWSADPYNEQYF. The CDR3, as DNA: TGTGCCTGGAGTGCGGACCCCTACAATGAGCAGTACTTC.

This clonotype has a handful of counts. V gene TRBV28 combines with J gene TRBJ2-7; D is undetermined. The germline V gene has CDR1 MDHEN and CDR2 SYDVKM. This CDR3 spans 16 amino acids. V was pared by 8 bases and J by 6 bases, with 26 bases between. The CDR3 here is CASWPGRSPRRGEQYF. The CDR3, as DNA: TGTGCCAGCTGGCCAGGACGGTCACCTCGACGAGGCGAGCAGTACTTC.

The sample holds a few counts of this clonotype. The chain recombines TRBV27 with TRBJ1-3; TRBD1 aligns across 7 bases. The germline gives CDR1 MNHEY, CDR2 SMNVEV (reference sequence). V was pared by 4 bases and J by 3 bases, with 12 bases of the junction left unmatched. This CDR3 has 17 residues. In DNA form, the CDR3 reads TGTGCCAGCAGTTCCCAGTCTACAGGGGCGGGTGGAAACACCATATATTTT. Its translation is CASSSQSTGAGGNTIYF.

This clonotype was counted a few times. The CDR3 reads CASSHSTGANYGYTF. The CDR3 DNA sequence: TGTGCCAGCAGCCACTCCACAGGGGCAAACTATGGCTACACCTTC. The J gene is TRBJ1-2, the V gene TRBV13, with TRBD1 identical over 7 bases. J lost 2 bases, V lost 5 bases, and 8 bases had no gene match. The CDR3 length is 15 residues. CDR1 and CDR2 (germline): PRHDT, FYEKMQ (reference sequence).

V gene TRBV2 combines with J gene TRBJ1-5, with unresolved D. CDR1 is SNHLY, CDR2 FYNNEI, per germline. This CDR3 is built from 15 residues. Trimming stripped 0 bases from V and 3 bases from J, with 9 bases between. This chain's CDR3 is CASSEAPRINQPQHF. CDR3 DNA: TGTGCCAGCAGTGAAGCGCCCAGAATCAATCAGCCCCAGCATTTT.

There are a few counts of this clonotype. The chain couples TRBV27 to TRBJ2-2; the D is unclear. The V gene's germline CDR1 is MNHEY and CDR2 SMNVEV (reference sequence). The ends were cut back, 6 bases at V and 1 base at J, with 15 bases in the middle. The CDR3 extends over 16 amino acids. In DNA form, the CDR3 reads TGTGCCAGCAGACACCCCTTCTCGGAGAACACCGGGGAGCTGTTTTTT. Protein: CASRHPFSENTGELFF.

This clonotype has more than one count but fewer than ten. The chain recombines TRBV13 with TRBJ2-7, with a tentative D call TRBD2 (10 bases). This CDR3 is built from 19 residues. V was trimmed by 6 bases and J by 3 bases, leaving 30 bases between them. CDR1 PRHDT and CDR2 FYEKMQ come from the germline V gene (reference sequence). CDR3 sequence: CASRHGEDRGTSGIYEQYF. The DNA of the CDR3 is TGTGCCAGCAGACATGGCGAGGACAGGGGTACTAGCGGGATCTACGAGCAGTACTTC. The whole variable domain, filled in from reference TRBV13 and TRBJ2-7, reads AAGVIQSPRHLIKEKRETATLKCYPIPRHDTVYWYQQGPGQDPQFLISFYEKMQSDKGSIPDRFSAQQFSDYHSELNMSSLELGDSALYFCASRHGEDRGTSGIYEQYFGPGTRLTVT.

The gene calls are TRBV12-3 or TRBV12-4 and TRBJ1-6; D is perhaps TRBD1 (6 bases). V was cut by 2 bases and J by 5 bases, with 10 bases left in between. CDR3 length: 15 residues. The CDR3 reads CASSLNQGNNSPLHF. CDR3 nucleotides: TGTGCCAGCAGTTTAAATCAGGGGAATAATTCACCCCTCCACTTT.

With regard to this clonotype: A read error is possible here, since a much larger clone lies one base away. The gene calls are TRBV5-1 and TRBJ2-3; maybe TRBD2 (6 bases). Trimming left V 0 bases short and J 6 bases short, with 14 bases between. The CDR3 is made up of 15 amino acids. The V gene's germline CDR1 is SGHRS and CDR2 YFSETQ. CDR3 in DNA: TGCGCCAGCAGCTTGGACGGGAGAGTGTCCGATACGCAGTATTTT. Protein: CASSLDGRVSDTQYF.

This chain connects TRBV15 to TRBJ2-1, with 13 positions matching TRBD2. The CDR3 length is 18 residues. V shed 2 bases and J 5 bases; nucleotides not matched to a gene: 9. Germline CDR1 is LNHNV and CDR2 is YYDKDF (reference sequence). In nucleotides, the CDR3 is TGTGCCACCAGCAGATCGGGAGAAGGACTAGCGGGAGACAATGAGCAGTTCTTC. This sequence encodes CATSRSGEGLAGDNEQFF.